A selection of T cell receptor beta chains follows, all from one sample in a study of shared clonotypes between healthy human individuals. Assay: immunoSEQ multiplex PCR; the TCRdb copy retains only in-frame clones and omits some. This table has about 1.9 million clones, around 93% appearing once. Specimen: naive CD8+ T cells from PBMCs. These TCRs come from a man between 18 and 35 years old in good health. Some clones in this sample may be carry-over from other donors' samples. Both conserved end residues are part of each CDR3. D genes are given only for firm matches. The size field is filled for only some rows; it gives once, few, many or a size class.

clone_size: .; v_call: TRBV27; d_call: TRBD2; j_call: TRBJ2-2; cdr3_aa: CASSITKREGGTGELFF; cdr3_nt: TGTGCCAGCAGTATCACAAAGCGGGAGGGGGGCACCGGGGAGCTGTTTTTT
clone_size: .; v_call: TRBV7-9; d_call: TRBD2; j_call: TRBJ2-1; cdr3_aa: CASGTSWHEQFF; cdr3_nt: TGTGCCAGCGGGACTAGCTGGCATGAGCAGTTCTTC
clone_size: .; v_call: TRBV13; d_call: .; j_call: TRBJ2-1; cdr3_aa: CASSLNPSEQFF; cdr3_nt: TGTGCCAGCAGCTTAAATCCCAGCGAGCAGTTCTTC
clone_size: .; v_call: TRBV5-1; d_call: .; j_call: TRBJ2-1; cdr3_aa: CASSFRWGYEQFF; cdr3_nt: TGCGCCAGCAGCTTTAGGTGGGGTTATGAGCAGTTCTTC
clone_size: few; v_call: TRBV30; d_call: .; j_call: TRBJ1-5; cdr3_aa: CAWSDWANYQPQHF; cdr3_nt: TGTGCCTGGAGTGACTGGGCAAACTATCAGCCCCAGCATTTT
clone_size: few; v_call: TRBV28; d_call: .; j_call: TRBJ1-1; cdr3_aa: CASSLLGAAEAFF; cdr3_nt: TGTGCCAGCAGTTTACTGGGGGCGGCTGAAGCTTTCTTT
clone_size: .; v_call: TRBV6-1; d_call: .; j_call: TRBJ1-1; cdr3_aa: CASRMLLMNTEAFF; cdr3_nt: TGTGCCAGCAGGATGTTACTTATGAACACTGAAGCTTTCTTT
clone_size: .; v_call: TRBV21-1; d_call: .; j_call: TRBJ2-7; cdr3_aa: CASRPHHEEGDEQYF; cdr3_nt: TGTGCCAGCCGACCACATCACGAGGAGGGAGACGAGCAGTACTTC
clone_size: .; v_call: TRBV27; d_call: TRBD1; j_call: TRBJ1-2; cdr3_aa: CASSDRDPNYGYTF; cdr3_nt: TGTGCCAGCAGTGACAGGGACCCTAACTATGGCTACACCTTC
clone_size: .; v_call: TRBV19; d_call: TRBD2; j_call: TRBJ2-1; cdr3_aa: CASSIVGGGWYEQFF; cdr3_nt: TGTGCCAGTAGTATAGTGGGGGGAGGGTGGTATGAGCAGTTCTTC
clone_size: .; v_call: TRBV6-5; d_call: .; j_call: TRBJ2-1; cdr3_aa: CASSWGPFKGEQFF; cdr3_nt: TGTGCCAGCAGTTGGGGGCCTTTCAAGGGTGAGCAGTTCTTC
clone_size: once; v_call: TRBV19; d_call: TRBD1; j_call: TRBJ1-1; cdr3_aa: CASTGQGSTEAFF; cdr3_nt: TGTGCCAGTACCGGACAGGGGAGCACTGAAGCTTTCTTT
clone_size: .; v_call: TRBV6-1; d_call: .; j_call: TRBJ2-1; cdr3_aa: CASSEYWREDNEQFF; cdr3_nt: TGTGCCAGCAGTGAATATTGGCGGGAAGACAATGAGCAGTTCTTC
clone_size: .; v_call: TRBV7-9; d_call: TRBD1; j_call: TRBJ1-1; cdr3_aa: CASSPDRTEAFF; cdr3_nt: TGTGCCAGCAGCCCGGACAGGACTGAAGCTTTCTTT
clone_size: .; v_call: TRBV27; d_call: TRBD2; j_call: TRBJ2-7; cdr3_aa: CASSPSGGEFVNEQYF; cdr3_nt: TGTGCCAGCAGTCCTTCGGGGGGAGAGTTCGTCAACGAGCAGTACTTC
clone_size: .; v_call: TRBV7-9; d_call: TRBD1; j_call: TRBJ2-2; cdr3_aa: CASSKQGGDAGELFF; cdr3_nt: TGTGCCAGCAGCAAACAGGGGGGAGATGCCGGGGAGCTGTTTTTT
clone_size: .; v_call: TRBV6-5; d_call: .; j_call: TRBJ1-2; cdr3_aa: CASRLRRTVYGYTF; cdr3_nt: TGTGCCAGCAGACTCCGTCGGACAGTCTATGGCTACACCTTC
clone_size: once; v_call: TRBV4-1; d_call: .; j_call: TRBJ2-7; cdr3_aa: CASSQALSGTPFYEQYF; cdr3_nt: TGCGCCAGCAGCCAAGCGCTCTCCGGGACTCCGTTCTACGAGCAGTACTTC
clone_size: .; v_call: TRBV28; d_call: TRBD2; j_call: TRBJ2-4; cdr3_aa: CASSLWDPGLAGARIQYF; cdr3_nt: TGTGCCAGCAGTTTATGGGACCCGGGACTAGCGGGAGCTCGTATTCAGTACTTC
clone_size: .; v_call: TRBV7-2; d_call: TRBD2; j_call: TRBJ2-1; cdr3_aa: CASTRGLAVDEQFF; cdr3_nt: TGTGCCAGCACCCGGGGACTAGCGGTCGATGAGCAGTTCTTC
clone_size: .; v_call: TRBV5-1; d_call: TRBD1; j_call: TRBJ2-5; cdr3_aa: CASSPTGRTQETQYF; cdr3_nt: TGCGCCAGCAGCCCGACAGGGAGAACCCAAGAGACCCAGTACTTC
clone_size: .; v_call: TRBV6-5; d_call: TRBD2; j_call: TRBJ2-7; cdr3_aa: CASSYSNGLAEQYF; cdr3_nt: TGTGCCAGCAGTTACTCGAACGGACTAGCCGAGCAGTACTTC